This T cell receptor beta chain is drawn from a study of cytomegalovirus exposure and HLA in healthy donors. Study-level findings and limits: It was reported that the classifier diagnosed cytomegalovirus status with high specificity and sensitivity in both the original and validation cohorts. Listed as cytomegalovirus-associated were over 150 TCR beta chains. A later analysis found first-cohort TCR clusters tended to co-occur in the 120 or so validation repertoires.

Repertoires were generated with immunoSEQ multiplex PCR, while TCRdb's copy carries only in-frame clones and drops some. The sample consists of 130,000 to 150,000 clones, roughly nine tenths of them appearing once. The trim removed 3 bases at V and 0 bases at J, leaving 8 bases unmatched. The CDR3 is 17 residues long. Germline values: CDR1 LNHDA, CDR2 SQIVND (reference sequence). For this clone: Its antigen is still unknown.

Sequenced: PBMCs. The source of this sequence is a young woman in good health and CMV-seropositive. V and J are TRBV19 and TRBJ2-1; 7 bases align to TRBD2. The DNA for the CDR3 is TGTGCCAGTAGTATGTCTATAGCGGGTAGCTCCTACAATGAGCAGTTCTTC. It encodes CASSMSIAGSSYNEQFF.